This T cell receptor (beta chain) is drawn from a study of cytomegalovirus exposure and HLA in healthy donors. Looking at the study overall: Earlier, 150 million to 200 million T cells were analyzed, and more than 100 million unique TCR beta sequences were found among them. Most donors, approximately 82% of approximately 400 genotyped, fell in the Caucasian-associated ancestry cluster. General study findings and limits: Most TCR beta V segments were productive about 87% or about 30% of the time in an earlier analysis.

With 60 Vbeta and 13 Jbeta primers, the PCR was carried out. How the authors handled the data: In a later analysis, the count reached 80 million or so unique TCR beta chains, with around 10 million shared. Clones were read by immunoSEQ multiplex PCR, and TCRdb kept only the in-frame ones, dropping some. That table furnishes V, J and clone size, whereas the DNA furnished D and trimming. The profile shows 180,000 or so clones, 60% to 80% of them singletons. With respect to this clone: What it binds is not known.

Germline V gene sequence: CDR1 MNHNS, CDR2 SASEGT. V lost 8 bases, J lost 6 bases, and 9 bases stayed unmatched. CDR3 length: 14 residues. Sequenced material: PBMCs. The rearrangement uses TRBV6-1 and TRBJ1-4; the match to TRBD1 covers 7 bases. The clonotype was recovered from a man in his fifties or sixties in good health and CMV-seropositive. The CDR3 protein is CASGYGTADEKLFF. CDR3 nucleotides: TGTGCCAGCGGCTACGGGACAGCCGATGAAAAACTGTTTTTT.